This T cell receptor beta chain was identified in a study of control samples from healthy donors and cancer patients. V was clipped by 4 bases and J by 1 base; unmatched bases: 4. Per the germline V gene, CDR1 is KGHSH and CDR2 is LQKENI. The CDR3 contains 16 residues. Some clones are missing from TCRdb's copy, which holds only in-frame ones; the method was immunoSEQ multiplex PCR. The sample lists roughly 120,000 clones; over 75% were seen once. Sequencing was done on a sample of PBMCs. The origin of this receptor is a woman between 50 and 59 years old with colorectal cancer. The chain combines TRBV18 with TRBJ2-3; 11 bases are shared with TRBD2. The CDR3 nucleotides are TGTGCCAGCTCACTACAGACTAGCGGGGGCACAGATACGCAGTATTTT. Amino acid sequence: CASSLQTSGGTDTQYF.